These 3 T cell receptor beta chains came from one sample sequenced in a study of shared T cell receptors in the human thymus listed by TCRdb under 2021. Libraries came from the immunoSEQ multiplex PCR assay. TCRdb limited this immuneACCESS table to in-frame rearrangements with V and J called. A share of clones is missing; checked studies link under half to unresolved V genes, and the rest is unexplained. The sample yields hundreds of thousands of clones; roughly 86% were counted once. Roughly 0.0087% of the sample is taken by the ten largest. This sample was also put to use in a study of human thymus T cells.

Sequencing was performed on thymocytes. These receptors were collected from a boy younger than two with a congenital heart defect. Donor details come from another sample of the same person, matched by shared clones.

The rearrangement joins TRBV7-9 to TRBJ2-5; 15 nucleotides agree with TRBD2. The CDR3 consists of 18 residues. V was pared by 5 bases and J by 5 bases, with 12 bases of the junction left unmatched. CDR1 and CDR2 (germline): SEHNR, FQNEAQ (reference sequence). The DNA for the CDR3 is TGTGCCAGCAGCCGAAGGGCCGGGACTAGCGGGGGGTATGAGACCCAGTACTTC. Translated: CASSRRAGTSGGYETQYF.

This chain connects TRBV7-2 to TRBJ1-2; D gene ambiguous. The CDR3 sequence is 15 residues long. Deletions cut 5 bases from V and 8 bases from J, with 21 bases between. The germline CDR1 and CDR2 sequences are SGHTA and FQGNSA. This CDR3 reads CASSGSGGAPWGYTF. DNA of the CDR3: TGTGCCAGCAGCGGCAGCGGTGGAGCGCCTTGGGGCTACACCTTC.

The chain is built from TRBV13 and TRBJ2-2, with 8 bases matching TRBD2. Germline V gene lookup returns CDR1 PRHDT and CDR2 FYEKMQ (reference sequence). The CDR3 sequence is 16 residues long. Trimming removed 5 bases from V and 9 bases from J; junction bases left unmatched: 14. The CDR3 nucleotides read TGTGCCAGCAGCCTTTGGACGGGAGGGAGACCAAGGGAGCTGTTTTTT. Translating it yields CASSLWTGGRPRELFF.